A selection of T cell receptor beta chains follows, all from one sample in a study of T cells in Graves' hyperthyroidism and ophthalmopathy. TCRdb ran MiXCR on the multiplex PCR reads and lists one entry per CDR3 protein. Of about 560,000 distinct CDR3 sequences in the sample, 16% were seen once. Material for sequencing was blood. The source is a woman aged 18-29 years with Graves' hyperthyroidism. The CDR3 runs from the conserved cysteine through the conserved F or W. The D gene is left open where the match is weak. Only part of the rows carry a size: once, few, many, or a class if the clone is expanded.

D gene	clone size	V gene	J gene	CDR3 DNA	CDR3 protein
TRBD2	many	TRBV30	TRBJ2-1	TGTGCCTGGCACCCCCAGGGACTAGCGCCTTACAATGAGCAGTTCTTC	CAWHPQGLAPYNEQFF
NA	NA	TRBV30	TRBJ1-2	TGTGCCTGGGGAAGAGGACGGGCTGGCTACACCTTC	CAWGRGRAGYTF
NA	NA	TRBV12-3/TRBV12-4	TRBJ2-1	TGTGCCAGCAGTTTAAGAGGGGCACGCTCCTACAATGAGCAGTTCTTC	CASSLRGARSYNEQFF
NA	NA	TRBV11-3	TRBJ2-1	TGTGCCAGCAGCTTATCAGAGGGTGAGCAGTTCTTC	CASSLSEGEQFF
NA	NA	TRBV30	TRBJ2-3	TGTGCCTGGAATCAGGGGTTTATAGATACGCAGTATTTT	CAWNQGFIDTQYF
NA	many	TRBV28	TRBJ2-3	TGTGCCAGCAGTTTAGACCAAATGTCAGTACCGGATACGCAGTATTTT	CASSLDQMSVPDTQYF
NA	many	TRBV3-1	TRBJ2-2	TGTGCCAGCAGCCAAGGACCGCCCGGGGAGCTGTTTTTT	CASSQGPPGELFF
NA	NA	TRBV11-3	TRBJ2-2	TGTGCCAGCAGCTTGGGGCTAGCAAGCGGGGAGCTGTTTTTT	CASSLGLASGELFF
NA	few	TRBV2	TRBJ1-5	TGTGCCAGCAGTGACCCACAGGGTGGGGGTAGGGGCAATCAGCCCCAGCATTTT	CASSDPQGGGRGNQPQHF
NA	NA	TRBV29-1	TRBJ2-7	TGCAGCGTCCAAAAGGGTTTTGGGGGCCCCTACGAGCAGTACTTC	CSVQKGFGGPYEQYF
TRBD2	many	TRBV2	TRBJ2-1	TGTGCCACCACACCGGGACTAGGCGGAACAATGGGTGGGAATGAGCAGTTCTTC	CATTPGLGGTMGGNEQFF
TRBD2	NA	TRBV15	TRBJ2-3	TGTGCCACCAGCAGAGCCTTGACTAGCGGGAGGGGGGGCCCAGATACGCAGTATTTT	CATSRALTSGRGGPDTQYF
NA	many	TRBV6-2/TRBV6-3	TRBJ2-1	TGTGCCAGCAGTAAACGCCGGACGGGTGAGCAGTTCTTC	CASSKRRTGEQFF
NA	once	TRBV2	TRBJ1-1	TGTGCCAGTGCCGCAGGGTTGGACACTGAAGCTTTCTTT	CASAAGLDTEAFF
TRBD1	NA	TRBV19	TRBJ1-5	TGTGCCAGTAGCAAGACAGGGATAAATTATAGCAATCAGCCCCAGCATTTT	CASSKTGINYSNQPQHF
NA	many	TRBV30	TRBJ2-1	TGTGCCTGGAGTGTACAATGGGCCCTATCCTACAATGAGCAGTTCTTC	CAWSVQWALSYNEQFF
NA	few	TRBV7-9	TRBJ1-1	TGTGCCAGCAGCCACACACCCCAGAACACTGAAGCTTTCTTT	CASSHTPQNTEAFF
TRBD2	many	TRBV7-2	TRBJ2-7	TGTGCCAGCAGCCACGGGACTATATACGAGCAGTACTTC	CASSHGTIYEQYF
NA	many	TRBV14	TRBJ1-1	TGTGCCAGCAGCCAAGGAAAGTTGGAAGCTTTCTTT	CASSQGKLEAFF
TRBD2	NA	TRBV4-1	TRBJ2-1	TGCGCCAGCAGCCGGACTAGCGGGAGGGCCAATGAGCAGTTCTTC	CASSRTSGRANEQFF
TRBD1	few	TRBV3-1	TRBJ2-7	TGTGCCAGCAGCGGTCAGGGGGCCGTCTCCTACGAGCAGTACTTC	CASSGQGAVSYEQYF
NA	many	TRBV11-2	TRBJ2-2	TGTGCCAGCAGCCGTACGGGGTCGAACACCGGGGAGCTGTTTTTT	CASSRTGSNTGELFF
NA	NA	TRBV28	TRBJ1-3	TGTGCCAGCAGTTTAACTGCTAGCAGGGGCGCAAGGAATTTT	CASSLTASRGARNF
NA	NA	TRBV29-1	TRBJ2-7	TGCAGCGTTTGGGACGCCTACGAGCAGTACTTC	CSVWDAYEQYF
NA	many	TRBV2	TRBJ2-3	TGTGCCAGCAGTGAAGGACTAGGGGGCACAGATACGCAGTATTTT	CASSEGLGGTDTQYF
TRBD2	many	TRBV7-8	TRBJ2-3	TGTGCCAGCAGGGCCCGTCTAGCGGGGATCACAGATACGCAGTATTTT	CASRARLAGITDTQYF
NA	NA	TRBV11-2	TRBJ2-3	TGTGCCAGCTCCCGATTACTAGCAACGACAGATACGCAGTATTTT	CASSRLLATTDTQYF
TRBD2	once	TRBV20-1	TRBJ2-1	TGCAGTGCTAGTAAGGAGGCGGGAGCGTACAATGAGCAGTTCTTC	CSASKEAGAYNEQFF
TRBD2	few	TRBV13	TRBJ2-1	TGTGCCAGCAGCTTCAGGACTAGCGGGAGCTACAATGAGCAGTTCTTC	CASSFRTSGSYNEQFF
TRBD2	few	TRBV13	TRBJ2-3	TGTGCCAGCAGCCCCACTAGCGGGCAATTCCTCAGCACAGATACGCAGTATTTT	CASSPTSGQFLSTDTQYF
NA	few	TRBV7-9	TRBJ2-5	TGTGCCAGCAGCCGGCCAGGGGCCCTGGAGACCCAGTACTTC	CASSRPGALETQYF
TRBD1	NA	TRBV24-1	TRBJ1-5	TGTGCCACCAGTGATTTGCAGGGGGACCAGCCCCAGCATTTT	CATSDLQGDQPQHF
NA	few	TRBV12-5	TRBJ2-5	TGTGCTAGTGGTTTGGTCCCCAGCGTGTTAAGAGAGACCCAGTACTTC	CASGLVPSVLRETQYF
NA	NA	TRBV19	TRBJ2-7	TGTGCCAGTAGCCCCGGGGAAGGGCTGGCCTACGAGCAGTACTTC	CASSPGEGLAYEQYF
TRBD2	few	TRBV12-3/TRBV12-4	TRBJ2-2	TGTGCCAGCAGGGGGGGACTAGCGGGGGGTAAGGCCGGGGAGCTGTTTTTT	CASRGGLAGGKAGELFF
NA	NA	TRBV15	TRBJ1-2	TGTGCCACCAGCAGAGATCGGCGTGCCAGCGACTATGGCTACACCTTC	CATSRDRRASDYGYTF
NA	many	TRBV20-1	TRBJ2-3	TGCAGTGCCCCACTGGCACCCACAGATACGCAGTATTTT	CSAPLAPTDTQYF
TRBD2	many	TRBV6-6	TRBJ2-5	TGTGCCAGCAGTTACTCGTTAGCGGGGGGGCGAGAGACCCAGTACTTC	CASSYSLAGGRETQYF
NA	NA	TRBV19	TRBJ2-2	TGTGCCAGTAGTACATTGAGCCCCGCGAACACCGGGGAGCTGTTTTTT	CASSTLSPANTGELFF
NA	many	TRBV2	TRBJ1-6	TGTGCCAGCATGGACTTGGAGGGGTTGGTAGGAAATTCACCCCTCCACTTT	CASMDLEGLVGNSPLHF
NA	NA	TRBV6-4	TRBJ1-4	TGTGCCAGCAGTGGGGCAGCAACTAATGAAAAACTGTTTTTT	CASSGAATNEKLFF
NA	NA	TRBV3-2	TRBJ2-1	TGTGCCAGCAGCCAAGCTCCGCGGGATTCCTACAATGAGCAGTTCTTC	CASSQAPRDSYNEQFF
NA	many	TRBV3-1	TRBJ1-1	TGTGCCAGCAGCCAACAGGGAGGGGGGGCTGAAGCTTTCTTT	CASSQQGGGAEAFF
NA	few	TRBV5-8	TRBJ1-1	TGTGCCAGCAGTCACGACATTTGGGCTTTCTTT	CASSHDIWAFF
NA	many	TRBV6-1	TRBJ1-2	TGTGCCAGCAGTTCAGGGGTAGACTATGGCTACACCTTC	CASSSGVDYGYTF
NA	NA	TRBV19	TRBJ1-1	TGTGCCAGTAGTATAGCAGGAGGGTCTGAAGCTTTCTTT	CASSIAGGSEAFF
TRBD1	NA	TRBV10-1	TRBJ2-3	TGCGCCAGCAGTGAGAGCAGGGGGCTATCTGAAGATACGCAGTATTTT	CASSESRGLSEDTQYF
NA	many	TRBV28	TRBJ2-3	TGTGCCAGCAGTCCCCCCAGACAGAGCCGCACAGATACGCAGTATTTT	CASSPPRQSRTDTQYF
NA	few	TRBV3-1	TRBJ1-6	TGTGCCAGCAGCCAACAGGGCGGGTCACCCCTCCACTTT	CASSQQGGSPLHF
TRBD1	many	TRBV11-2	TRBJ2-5	TGTGCCAGCAGCTCGGACAGGGGGCGAAGAGAGACCCAGTACTTC	CASSSDRGRRETQYF
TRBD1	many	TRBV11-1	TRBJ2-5	TGTGCCAGCAGCGTACCTAGGGGATCGGACAGGGGGCAAGAGACCCAGTACTTC	CASSVPRGSDRGQETQYF
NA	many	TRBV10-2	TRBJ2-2	TGCGCCAGCAGTGAGTTGGCGGGAACCGGGGAGCTGTTTTTT	CASSELAGTGELFF
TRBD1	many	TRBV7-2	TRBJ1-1	TGTGCCAGCAGCTTAGTACGGACAGGGGGCCTCATGAACACTGAAGCTTTCTTT	CASSLVRTGGLMNTEAFF
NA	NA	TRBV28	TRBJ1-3	TGTGCCAGCGCGGCGGGGGGCTATTCTGGAAACACCATATATTTT	CASAAGGYSGNTIYF
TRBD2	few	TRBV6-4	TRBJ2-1	TGTGCCAGCAGTGACTCGTCGGGAGGTGGCAATGAGCAGTTCTTC	CASSDSSGGGNEQFF
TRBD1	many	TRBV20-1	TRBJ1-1	TGCAGTGCTAGAGAAGCTATCTCCGGGACAGGGTACACTGAAGCTTTCTTT	CSAREAISGTGYTEAFF
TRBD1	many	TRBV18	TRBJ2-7	TGTGCCAGCTCCCACCAGGACAGGTTTGCCTACGAGCAGTACTTC	CASSHQDRFAYEQYF